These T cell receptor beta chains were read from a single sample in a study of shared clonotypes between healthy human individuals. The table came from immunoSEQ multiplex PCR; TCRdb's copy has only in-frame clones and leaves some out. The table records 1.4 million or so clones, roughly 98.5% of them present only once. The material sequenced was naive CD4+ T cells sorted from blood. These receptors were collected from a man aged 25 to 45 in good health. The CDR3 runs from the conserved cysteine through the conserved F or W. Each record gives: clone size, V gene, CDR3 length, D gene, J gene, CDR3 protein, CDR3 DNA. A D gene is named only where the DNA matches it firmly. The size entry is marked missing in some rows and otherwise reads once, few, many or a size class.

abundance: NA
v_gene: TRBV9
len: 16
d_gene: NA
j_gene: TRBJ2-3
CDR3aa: CASSVAPHLGTDTQYF
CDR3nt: TGTGCCAGCAGCGTAGCTCCACACCTAGGCACAGATACGCAGTATTTT

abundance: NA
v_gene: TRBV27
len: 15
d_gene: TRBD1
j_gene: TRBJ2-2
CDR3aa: CASRIDRVNTGELFF
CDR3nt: TGTGCCAGCAGGATAGACAGGGTAAACACCGGGGAGCTGTTTTTT

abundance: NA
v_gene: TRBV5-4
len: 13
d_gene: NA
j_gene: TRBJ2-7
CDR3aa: CASSLGTGTVQYF
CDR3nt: TGTGCCAGCAGCTTGGGAACAGGGACCGTGCAGTACTTC

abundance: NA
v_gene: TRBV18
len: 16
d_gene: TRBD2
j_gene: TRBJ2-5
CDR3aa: CASSPKAGDLQETQYF
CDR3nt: TGTGCCAGCTCACCAAAAGCGGGAGACCTCCAAGAGACCCAGTACTTC

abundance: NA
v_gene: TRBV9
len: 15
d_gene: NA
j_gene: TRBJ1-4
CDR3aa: CASSPTRTTNEKLFF
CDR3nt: TGTGCCAGCAGCCCAACACGCACAACTAATGAAAAACTGTTTTTT

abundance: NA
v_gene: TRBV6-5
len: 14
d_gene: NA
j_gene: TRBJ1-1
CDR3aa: CASRRTLSNTEAFF
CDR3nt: TGTGCCAGCAGAAGAACCCTCTCGAACACTGAAGCTTTCTTT

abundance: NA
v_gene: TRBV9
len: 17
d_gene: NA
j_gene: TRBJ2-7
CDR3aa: CASGVGPTIAEGYEQYF
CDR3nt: TGTGCCAGCGGCGTAGGGCCCACTATAGCGGAGGGCTACGAGCAGTACTTC

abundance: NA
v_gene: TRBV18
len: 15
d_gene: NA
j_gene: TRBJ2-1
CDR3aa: CASSPNRRGTGEQFF
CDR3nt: TGTGCCAGCTCGCCTAACAGAAGGGGTACTGGTGAGCAGTTCTTC

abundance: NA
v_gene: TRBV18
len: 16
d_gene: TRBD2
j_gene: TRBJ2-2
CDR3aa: CASSRLLAGRTGELFF
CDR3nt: TGTGCCAGCTCGCGACTCTTAGCGGGACGGACCGGGGAGCTGTTTTTT

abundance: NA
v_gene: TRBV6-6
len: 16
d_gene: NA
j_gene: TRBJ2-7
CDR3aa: CASSYSKSSEAYEQYF
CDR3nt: TGTGCCAGCAGTTACTCGAAAAGTTCGGAGGCCTACGAGCAGTACTTC

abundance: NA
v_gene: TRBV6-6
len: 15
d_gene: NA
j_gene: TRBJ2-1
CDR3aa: CASSSTGSSYNEQFF
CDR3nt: TGTGCCAGCAGTTCTACAGGGAGCTCCTACAATGAGCAGTTCTTC

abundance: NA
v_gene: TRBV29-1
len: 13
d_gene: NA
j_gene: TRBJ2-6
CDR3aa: CSALGPGANVLTF
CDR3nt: TGCAGCGCCTTGGGTCCTGGGGCCAACGTCCTGACTTTC

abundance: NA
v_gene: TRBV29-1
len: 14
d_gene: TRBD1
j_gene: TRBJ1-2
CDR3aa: CSVTPLGQGTSYTF
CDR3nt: TGCAGCGTTACCCCCCTGGGACAGGGGACGAGCTACACCTTC

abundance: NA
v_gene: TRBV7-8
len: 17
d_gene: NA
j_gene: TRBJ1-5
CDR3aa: CASSLARIPVDNQPQHF
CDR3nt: TGTGCCAGCAGCTTAGCGCGGATACCGGTGGACAATCAGCCCCAGCATTTT

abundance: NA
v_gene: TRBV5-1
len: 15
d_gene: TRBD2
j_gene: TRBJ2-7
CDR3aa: CASSLTGTSTYEQYF
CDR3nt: TGCGCCAGCAGCCTGACCGGGACTAGCACCTACGAGCAGTACTTC

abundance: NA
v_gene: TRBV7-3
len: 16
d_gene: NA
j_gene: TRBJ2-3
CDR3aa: CASSLTPRGSTDTQYF
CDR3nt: TGTGCCAGCAGCTTAACGCCCCGGGGGAGCACAGATACGCAGTATTTT

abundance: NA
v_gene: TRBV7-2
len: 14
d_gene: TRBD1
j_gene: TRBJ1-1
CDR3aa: CASSVDRENTEAFF
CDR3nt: TGTGCCAGCAGCGTGGACAGGGAGAACACTGAAGCTTTCTTT

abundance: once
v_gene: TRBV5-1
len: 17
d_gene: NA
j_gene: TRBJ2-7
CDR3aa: CASSLRPRQNEAYEQYF
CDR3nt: TGCGCCAGCAGCTTGCGGCCCCGACAAAACGAAGCCTACGAGCAGTACTTC

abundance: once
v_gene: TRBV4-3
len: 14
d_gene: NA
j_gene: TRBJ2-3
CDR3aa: CASSHYTVSDTQYF
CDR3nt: TGCGCCAGCAGCCATTATACGGTATCAGATACGCAGTATTTT

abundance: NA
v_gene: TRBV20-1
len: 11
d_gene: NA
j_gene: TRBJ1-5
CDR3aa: CSASYSQPQHF
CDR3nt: TGCAGTGCTAGTTATAGTCAGCCCCAGCATTTT

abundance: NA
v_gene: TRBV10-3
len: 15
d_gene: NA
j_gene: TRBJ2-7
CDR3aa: CAISESQRISYEQYF
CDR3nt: TGTGCCATCAGTGAGAGTCAGAGGATCTCCTACGAGCAGTACTTC

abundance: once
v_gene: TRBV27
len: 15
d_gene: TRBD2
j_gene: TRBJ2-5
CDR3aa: CARGGAGGAQETQYF
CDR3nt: TGTGCCCGGGGGGGGGCCGGTGGCGCCCAAGAGACCCAGTACTTC

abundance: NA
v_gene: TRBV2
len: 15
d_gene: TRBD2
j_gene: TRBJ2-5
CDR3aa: CASSPLLAGGETQYF
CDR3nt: TGTGCCAGCAGCCCGTTACTAGCGGGAGGAGAGACCCAGTACTTC

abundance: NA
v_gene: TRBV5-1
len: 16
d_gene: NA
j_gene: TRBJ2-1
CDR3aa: CASSLVPAAAYNEQFF
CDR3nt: TGCGCCAGCAGCTTGGTTCCAGCGGCGGCCTACAATGAGCAGTTCTTC

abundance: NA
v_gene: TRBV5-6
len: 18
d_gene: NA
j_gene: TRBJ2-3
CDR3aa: CASSLPGDSVKRTDTQYF
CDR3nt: TGTGCCAGCAGCTTGCCCGGGGACTCCGTTAAACGCACAGATACGCAGTATTTT

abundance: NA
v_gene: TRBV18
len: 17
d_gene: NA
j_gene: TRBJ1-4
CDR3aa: CASSPLARRGTNEKLFF
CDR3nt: TGTGCCAGCTCACCACTAGCCCGCCGGGGGACTAATGAAAAACTGTTTTTT

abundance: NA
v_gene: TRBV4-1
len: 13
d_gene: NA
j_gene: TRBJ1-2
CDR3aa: CASSQAQGVGYTF
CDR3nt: TGCGCCAGCAGCCAAGCACAGGGAGTTGGCTACACCTTC

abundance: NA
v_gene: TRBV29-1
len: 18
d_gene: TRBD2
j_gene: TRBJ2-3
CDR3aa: CSVGHIGASGIEADTQYF
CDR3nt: TGCAGCGTGGGCCATATCGGCGCTAGCGGGATAGAAGCAGATACGCAGTATTTT

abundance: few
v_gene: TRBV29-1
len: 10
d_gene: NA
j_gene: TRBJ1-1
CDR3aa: CSVLNTEAFF
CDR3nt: TGCAGCGTTTTGAACACTGAAGCTTTCTTT

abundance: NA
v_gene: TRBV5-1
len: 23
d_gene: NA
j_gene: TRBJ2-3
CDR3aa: CASSSLPAPPPVGARKGTDTQYF
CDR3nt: TGCGCCAGCAGCTCACTACCTGCGCCACCTCCGGTGGGAGCTAGGAAGGGGACAGATACGCAGTATTTT

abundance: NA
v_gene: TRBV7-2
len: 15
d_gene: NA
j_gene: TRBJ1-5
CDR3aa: CASRFTGMIDQPQHF
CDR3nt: TGTGCCAGCAGGTTTACAGGGATGATCGATCAGCCCCAGCATTTT

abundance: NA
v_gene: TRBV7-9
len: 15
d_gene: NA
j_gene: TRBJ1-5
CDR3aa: CASSLGPGANQPQHF
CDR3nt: TGTGCCAGCAGCTTAGGTCCCGGGGCCAATCAGCCCCAGCATTTT

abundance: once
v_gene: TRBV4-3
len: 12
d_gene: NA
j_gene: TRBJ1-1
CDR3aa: CASSQDRRGAFF
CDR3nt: TGCGCCAGCAGCCAAGATCGGCGTGGAGCTTTCTTT

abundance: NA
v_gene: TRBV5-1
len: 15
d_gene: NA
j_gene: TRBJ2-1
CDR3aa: CASSLVSDTYNEQFF
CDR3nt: TGCGCCAGCAGCTTGGTGTCAGATACCTACAATGAGCAGTTCTTC

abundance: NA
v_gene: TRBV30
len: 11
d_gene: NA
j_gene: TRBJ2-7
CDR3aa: CALTLSYEQYF
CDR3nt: TGTGCCTTGACTCTTTCCTACGAGCAGTACTTC

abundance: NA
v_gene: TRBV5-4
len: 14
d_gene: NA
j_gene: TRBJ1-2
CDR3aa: CASSPRTDNYGYTF
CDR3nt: TGTGCCAGCAGCCCCCGGACAGACAACTATGGCTACACCTTC

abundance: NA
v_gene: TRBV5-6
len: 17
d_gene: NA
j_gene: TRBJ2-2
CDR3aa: CASSPTPRGTSTGELFF
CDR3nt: TGTGCCAGCAGCCCAACTCCTCGGGGGACGAGCACCGGGGAGCTGTTTTTT

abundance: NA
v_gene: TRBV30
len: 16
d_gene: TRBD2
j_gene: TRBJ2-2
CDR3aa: CAWSKGGLANTGELFF
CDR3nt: TGTGCCTGGAGTAAGGGAGGACTAGCGAACACCGGGGAGCTGTTTTTT

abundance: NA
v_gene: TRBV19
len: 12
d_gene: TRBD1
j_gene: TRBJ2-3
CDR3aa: CASSSRGGQQYF
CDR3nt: TGTGCCAGTAGTTCCCGAGGGGGCCAGCAGTATTTT

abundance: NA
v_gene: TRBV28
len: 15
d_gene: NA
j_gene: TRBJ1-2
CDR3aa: CASSPPGEANYGYTF
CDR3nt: TGTGCCAGCAGTCCCCCGGGCGAAGCTAACTATGGCTACACCTTC

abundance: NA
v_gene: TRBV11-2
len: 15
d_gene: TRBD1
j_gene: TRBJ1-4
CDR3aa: CASSLGDRGREKLFF
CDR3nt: TGTGCCAGCAGCTTAGGGGACAGGGGGCGTGAAAAACTGTTTTTT

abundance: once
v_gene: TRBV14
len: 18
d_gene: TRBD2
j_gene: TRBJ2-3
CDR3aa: CASSQWLGLAGATDTQYF
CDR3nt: TGTGCCAGCAGCCAATGGCTGGGACTAGCGGGAGCCACAGATACGCAGTATTTT

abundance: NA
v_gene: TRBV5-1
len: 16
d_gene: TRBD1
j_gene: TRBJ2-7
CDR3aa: CASSASRDSFSYEQYF
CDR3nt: TGCGCCAGCAGCGCCTCCCGGGACAGTTTCTCCTACGAGCAGTACTTC

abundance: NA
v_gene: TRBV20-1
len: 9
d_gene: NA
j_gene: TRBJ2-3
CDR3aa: CSASDTQYF
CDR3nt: TGCAGTGCTAGTGATACGCAGTATTTT

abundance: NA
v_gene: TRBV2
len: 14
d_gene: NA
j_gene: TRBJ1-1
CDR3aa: CASSPEGRGREAFF
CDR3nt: TGTGCCAGCAGTCCCGAGGGCAGGGGACGTGAAGCTTTCTTT

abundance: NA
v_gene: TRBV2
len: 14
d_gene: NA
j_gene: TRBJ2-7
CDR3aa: CAILAAITSGEQYF
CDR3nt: TGTGCCATACTAGCAGCGATTACCTCGGGGGAGCAGTACTTC